This TCR beta chain came from a study of identical twins (dated by TCRdb to 2016 to 2017). Turning to the overall study: To test whether fetal clonotypes persist, the study used deep sequencing on TCR alpha and beta repertoires from monozygotic twins, unrelated adults of various ages, and cord blood. To rule out contamination, the twin experiments were replicated at different times with different library preparation protocols.

As regards this clonotype: This receptor's antigen is unknown. Nothing much larger sits one base from this clone, and base qualities are not available.

Libraries were built with 5' RACE. Sequencing was performed on an Illumina HiSeq 2000. A universal primer binding site was introduced by template switching, and a unique molecular identifier was present in the final cDNA, enabling accurate counting of TCR cDNA molecules. Specific primers in the conserved constant-segment region were used to synthesize first-strand cDNA for TCR alpha and beta chains. Each cDNA library was double barcoded, with a SMART-Mk sample barcode plus Illumina barcodes, to control for contamination. TruSeq adapter sequences and Illumina sample barcodes were added in two successive PCR steps. Sequencing of the TCR alpha and beta cDNA libraries was done on the Illumina HiSeq platform using custom primers. For the original study's pipeline: MiGEC processed the raw reads to extract unique molecular identifiers, while MiXCR was used to determine the CDR3 positions. Recombination models were inferred per individual with the repgenHMM and IGoR tools using an EM algorithm. Shared clonotype analysis was performed with the tcR package in R, normalizing sharing by the product of cloneset sizes. To study raw recombination without the effects of thymic and clonal selection, out-of-frame nonproductive sequences were analyzed. TCRdb handled the public reads itself, with Q25 trimming in fastp and clone calling in MiXCR, and kept productive beta chains. Records with the same CDR3 protein are collapsed into one entry carrying the most frequent genes and DNA. The V and J calls shown here were made by TCRdb, not taken from the authors' results. Here the sample has 550,000 to 700,000 distinct CDR3 sequences; roughly 20% occur a single time. The ten most abundant clones make up more than 4% of the sample.

Here is what the overall study found, with its caveats: Abundant cord blood beta clonotypes had fewer insertions, young adult naive repertoires showed a similar but weaker trend, and memory repertoires showed no such trend. Recombination models systematically underestimated out-of-frame TCR alpha sharing in monozygotic twins but agreed with sharing between unrelated individuals. Compared with coincidental sharing between unrelated individuals, out-of-frame TCR alpha sequences shared between twins showed an excess of sequences with low generation probability. Because the same donors could not be followed over many years, the conclusions depended on cross-sectional statistical analysis. Zero-insertion analyses could be partly confounded by invariant T cells such as MAIT and iNKT, although diverse VJ usage argued against such confounding for most clonotypes. The excess sharing between twins in beta out-of-frame sequences was weaker because fewer shared sequences reduced the signal-to-noise ratio.

The germline V gene yields SGHTA for CDR1 and FQGTGA for CDR2. The CDR3 runs 15 amino acids, cysteine and phenylalanine included. CDR3 DNA only is kept here, 45 bases in frame from base 1. V drops 5 bases and J drops 1 base, leaving 14 bases in between. Every donor in the study was a healthy Caucasian. Three pairs of female monozygotic twins, all aged about 18 to 30 years, made up the twin cohort. RNA for TCR libraries was isolated from peripheral blood mononuclear cells. This same sample was also taken into another study, of T cells expressing NK-cell markers. The second publication reports: Three sorted T-cell subsets (CD3+CD56+NKG2C+, CD3+CD56+NKG2C- and CD3+CD56-NKG2C+) from fewer than 10 donors had their TCR beta-chain repertoires profiled. Seven of the eight sequenced donors were HCMV-seropositive and one was HCMV-seronegative. To restrict sorting to alphabetaTCR-expressing T cells, an anti-gammadeltaTCR antibody was added in several experiments. In six donors, the dominant CD3+CD56+NKG2C+ clonotypes were among the top 10 CD8+ clonotypes and accounted for roughly 1.0-8% of CD8+ T cells. Those dominant clonotypes were again the most abundant among CD3+CD56-NKG2C+ cells in a few donors, at about 28.3-60.1%. Whether the expanded NKG2C-expressing T cell clones were specific for HCMV antigens was left unclear. Randomly selected healthy volunteers, three men and five women, were used as the eight sequenced donors. HCMV-specific IgG was detected in serum with a commercial ELISA kit to determine HCMV serostatus. For a handful of donors, unsorted PBMC were also used to sequence bulk peripheral blood T-cell repertoires. MIGEC handled demultiplexing of the reads and grouping by UMI, while MiTCR was used to assemble and quantify clonotypes. To remove erroneous sequences, TCR cDNA sequences were retained only when supported by two or more reads. The tcR package was used for downstream repertoire analysis, and clonotypes were matched between fractions using CDR3 nucleotide sequence together with V segment. VDJmatch was used to annotate antigen specificity against VDJdb, with one amino acid substitution in CDR3 permitted.

Recombination joined TRBV7-3 with TRBJ1-1; no D segment can be confidently identified. The sequenced sample consisted of PBMCs. The receptor was isolated from a young woman in good health. The base sequence is TGTGCCAGCAGCCCTACGAGGATAGAGAACACTGAAGCTTTCTTT. It specifies CASSPTRIENTEAFF.